Each of the 20 T cell receptor beta chains below was sequenced from the same sample in a study of blood T cell repertoires in COVID-19. The repertoire was sequenced with immunoSEQ multiplex PCR; TCRdb's copy has only in-frame clones and lacks some. In the table there are around 450,000 clones, about 90% of which are singletons. Sequenced: PBMCs or T cells enriched from blood (not recorded which). The receptor source for this set is a woman aged 18-29 years who had recovered from COVID-19.

The chain carries TRBV7-3 and TRBJ2-1; 7 bases map to TRBD2. This CDR3 comprises 15 residues. V lost 5 bases and J lost 3; bases outside the gene matches: 7. Looked up from germline, CDR1 is SGHTA and CDR2 is FQGTGA. The CDR3 DNA reads TGTGCCAGCAGCCCCCTCGGGGGGTACTACAATGAGCAGTTCTTC. Protein sequence: CASSPLGGYYNEQFF.

The chain joins TRBV28 to TRBJ1-2, with D perhaps matching TRBD1 (5 bases). CDR1 is MDHEN, CDR2 SYDVKM, per germline. The V and J ends lost 6 bases and 4 bases respectively, with 21 bases between them. The CDR3 runs 16 residues. The CDR3 is CASSGGGRGISYGYTF. The CDR3 region has the DNA TGTGCCAGCAGCGGGGGAGGGCGGGGGATATCCTATGGCTACACCTTC.

The chain uses TRBV3-1 (or the pseudogene TRBV3-2) and TRBJ2-1; TRBD2 aligns across 12 bases. This CDR3 region has 15 residues. The trim removed 3 bases at V and 9 bases at J, leaving 6 bases unmatched. In germline, CDR1 is LGHDT, CDR2 YNNKEL (reference sequence). This CDR3 is CASSHLAGGRGEQFF. CDR3 DNA: TGTGCCAGCAGCCATCTAGCGGGGGGGCGCGGTGAGCAGTTCTTC.

The chain links TRBV5-6 to TRBJ1-4, with 8 bases matching TRBD1. Germline V gene lookup returns CDR1 SGHDT and CDR2 YYEEEE. The V and J ends lost 3 bases and 2 bases, in that order; junction bases with no gene match: 3. The CDR3 is 15 amino acids. The CDR3 coding sequence is TGTGCCAGCAGCTGGGCAGGGGGCACTAATGAAAAACTGTTTTTT. It encodes CASSWAGGTNEKLFF.

The rearrangement joins TRBV10-2 to TRBJ1-1, with D perhaps matching TRBD1 (5 bases). CDR1 WSHSY and CDR2 SAAADI come from the germline V gene. The CDR3 runs to 13 residues. CDR3 nucleotides: TGCGCGACAGCATCGTTGGGGAACACTGAAGCTTTCTTT. This sequence encodes CATASLGNTEAFF.

This clone was detected a few times. The chain is built from TRBV28 and TRBJ1-2, with D unclear. V was clipped by 8 bases and J by 3 bases, with 10 bases between them. The CDR3 runs 12 residues. Per the germline V gene, CDR1 is MDHEN and CDR2 is SYDVKM. CDR3: CASGEGDYGYTF. The CDR3 region has the DNA TGTGCCAGCGGTGAGGGTGACTATGGCTACACCTTC.

DNA for the CDR3: TGCGCCAGCAGCTGGGAGGGGGTGGCTTTCTTT. Translated, it gives CASSWEGVAFF. This chain links TRBV5-1 with TRBJ1-1, with a possible D match to TRBD1 (6 bases). CDR1 and CDR2 (germline): SGHRS, YFSETQ. The CDR3 covers 11 residues. The V and J ends lost 3 bases and 11 bases respectively, with 11 bases between them.

CDR3 amino acids: CASTEARGKNVNYGYTF. CDR3 bases: TGTGCCAGCACCGAAGCCAGGGGAAAAAATGTAAACTATGGCTACACCTTC. The chain uses TRBV5-6 and TRBJ1-2; D is perhaps TRBD1 (6 bases). Per the germline V gene, CDR1 is SGHDT and CDR2 is YYEEEE. CDR3 length: 17 residues. Between the trimmed V and J ends, which lost 6 bases and 2 bases, there was a span of 23 bases.

The chain joins TRBV7-9 to TRBJ1-4; no clear D gene. There are 14 residues in the CDR3. With 4 bases removed from V and 5 bases from J, the gap between germline ends came to 11 bases. CDR1 is SEHNR and CDR2 is FQNEAQ in the germline V gene (reference sequence). The CDR3 loop reads CASSSAGENEKLFF. Written as DNA, the CDR3 is TGTGCCAGCAGCTCCGCGGGAGAAAATGAAAAACTGTTTTTT.

The CDR3 DNA reads as TGTGCCAGCAGCGGTAAGACAGGGGGCGACTACAATGAGCAGTTCTTC. Translated: CASSGKTGGDYNEQFF. The rearrangement joins TRBV5-4 to TRBJ2-1; 10 nucleotides match TRBD1. The V segment lost 4 bases and the J segment 3 bases; nucleotides outside the gene matches: 7. The CDR3 is made up of 16 amino acids. CDR1 and CDR2 (germline): SGHNT, YYREEE (reference sequence). The full variable domain, its missing parts supplied by reference TRBV5-4 and TRBJ2-1, is ETGVTQSPTHLIKTRGQQVTLRCSSQSGHNTVSWYQQALGQGPQFIFQYYREEENGRGNFPPRFSGLQFPNYSSELNVNALELDDSALYLCASSGKTGGDYNEQFFGPGTRLTVL.

The chain is built from TRBV10-3 and TRBJ2-7; 10 nucleotides agree with TRBD1. The CDR3 totals 13 residues. Germline-derived CDR1 and CDR2 are ENHRY and SYGVKD. Trimming removed 7 bases from V and 5 bases from J; junction bases left unmatched: 5. The CDR3 DNA reads as TGTGCCATCAAAGGACAGGGGGTCCACGAGCAGTACTTC. The encoded protein is CAIKGQGVHEQYF.

This chain joins TRBV12-5 and TRBJ2-7; 7 bases line up with TRBD2. Germline V gives CDR1 LGHNT, CDR2 FRNRAP. The ends lost 2 bases at V and 3 bases at J; junction bases unmatched: 4. This CDR3 is 14 amino acids long. The CDR3 DNA is TGTGCTAGTGGTTTGACGGGGGGATACTACGAGCAGTACTTC. It is translated as CASGLTGGYYEQYF. The full variable domain, its missing parts supplied by reference TRBV12-5 and TRBJ2-7, is DARVTQTPRHKVTEMGQEVTMRCQPILGHNTVFWYRQTMMQGLELLAYFRNRAPLDDSGMPKDRFSAEMPDATLATLKIQPSEPRDSAVYFCASGLTGGYYEQYFGPGTRLTVT.

This rearrangement joins TRBV7-2 to TRBJ2-1; D possibly corresponds to TRBD2 (7 bases). CDR3 length equals 16 residues. Germline V gene data show CDR1 as SGHTA and CDR2 as FQGNSA. V dropped 1 base and J dropped 4 bases, with 14 bases sitting between them. The CDR3 sequence is CASSLVRAGAYNEQFF. CDR3 sequence (DNA): TGTGCCAGCAGCTTAGTAAGGGCGGGGGCGTACAATGAGCAGTTCTTC. The full variable domain, its missing parts supplied by reference TRBV7-2 and TRBJ2-1, is GAGVSQSPSNKVTEKGKDVELRCDPISGHTALYWYRQSLGQGLEFLIYFQGNSAPDKSGLPSDRFSAERTGGSVSTLTIQRTQQEDSAVYLCASSLVRAGAYNEQFFGPGTRLTVL.

V and J are TRBV5-1 and TRBJ1-6, with 7 bases aligning to TRBD1. The CDR3 consists of 15 residues. CDR1 is SGHRS and CDR2 is YFSETQ in the germline V gene. V was clipped by 3 bases and J by 6 bases; unmatched bases: 6. The CDR3 nucleotides are TGCGCCAGCAGCTCCGGGACAGACTTTAATTCACCCCTCCACTTT. It yields the protein CASSSGTDFNSPLHF.

The chain couples TRBV5-1 to TRBJ2-5; 8 nucleotides match TRBD2. Germline assignment: CDR1 SGHRS and CDR2 YFSETQ. Trimming cost V 1 base and J 1 base; bases outside gene matches: 3. The CDR3 has 15 residues. The CDR3 sequence is CASSLTSGSQETQYF. The CDR3, as DNA: TGCGCCAGCAGCTTGACTAGCGGTTCCCAAGAGACCCAGTACTTC.

The chain has TRBV24-1 and TRBJ2-1; D is uncertain. CDR1 and CDR2 (germline): KGHDR, SFDVKD. The CDR3 totals 13 residues. V lost 4 bases to trimming and J lost 4 bases, with 7 bases between them. The CDR3 DNA is TGTGCCACCAGTGACCCCCCATACAATGAGCAGTTCTTC. Protein sequence: CATSDPPYNEQFF.

This clone was detected only once. The chain has TRBV5-1 and TRBJ1-4; 9 bases map to TRBD1. Germline V gene lookup returns CDR1 SGHRS and CDR2 YFSETQ. The V and J ends lost 3 bases and 8 bases, in that order; junction bases with no gene match: 8. This CDR3 comprises 15 residues. CDR3 in amino acids: CASSSWGQGGEKLFF. CDR3 bases: TGCGCCAGCAGCTCCTGGGGACAGGGAGGGGAAAAACTGTTTTTT.

This rearrangement joins TRBV30 to TRBJ1-5; no definite D call. The CDR3 is made up of 12 amino acids. The V end lost 2 bases, the J end lost 4 bases, and 6 bases lay between the germline ends. Germline CDR1 and CDR2: GTSNPN and SVGIG (reference sequence). The CDR3 nucleotides are TGTGCCTGGAGTCCGAGAAATCAGCCCCAGCATTTT. It yields the protein CAWSPRNQPQHF.

The V and J genes are TRBV24-1 and TRBJ1-5; D is perhaps TRBD1 (6 bases). The CDR3 contains 12 residues. V was clipped by 3 bases and J by 9 bases, with 8 bases between them. Germline CDR1 reads KGHDR; CDR2 reads SFDVKD. The CDR3 region is CATSDVQGPQHF. The DNA of the CDR3 is TGTGCCACCAGTGATGTACAGGGGCCCCAGCATTTT.

On this clone: Other nucleotide sequences from this sample produce the same CDR3. The rearrangement joins TRBV9 to TRBJ1-3; possible D gene TRBD1, 5 bases. Trimming took 4 bases from V and 0 from J, leaving 14 bases between them. The CDR3 has 16 residues. The germline CDR1 and CDR2 sequences are SGDLS and YYNGEE. The CDR3: CASSPSGGSSGNTIYF. DNA of the CDR3: TGTGCCAGCAGCCCATCCGGGGGAAGCTCTGGAAACACCATATATTTT.